What follows are 14 T cell receptor beta chains derived from one specimen sequenced in a study of T-cell memory formation after mild COVID-19. Each CDR3 protein gets one entry after TCRdb re-called the 5' RACE reads with MiXCR. The sample shows hundreds of thousands of distinct CDR3 sequences, 20% to 25% of them seen only once. The sample taken for sequencing was PBMCs or a T cell subset sorted from them (not recorded which). The receptors were sampled from an adult woman who had mild COVID-19 (a few samples of this study predate the infection). Cell type and time point are not known.

Only a few counts were recorded for this clonotype. This chain joins TRBV7-2 and TRBJ2-7; 8 bases fit TRBD2. CDR1 is SGHTA and CDR2 is FQGNSA in the germline V gene. Losses at the gene ends were 1 base for V and 5 bases for J; bases not matched to a gene: 7. CDR3 length: 15 amino acids. The CDR3 nucleotides are TGTGCCAGCAGCTTAGTACCGGGAGGGCCCCACGAGCAGTACTTC. It codes for CASSLVPGGPHEQYF.

This rearrangement joins TRBV6-5 to TRBJ1-1, with TRBD1 matching 7 bases. The V and J ends lost 6 bases and 1 base, in that order; junction bases with no gene match: 8. CDR1 is MNHEY, CDR2 SVGAGI, per germline. The CDR3 covers 15 residues. The CDR3 DNA reads TGTGCCAGCAGGCCCTTGGGACAGACGAACACTGAAGCTTTCTTT. Protein sequence: CASRPLGQTNTEAFF.

The chain has TRBV27 and TRBJ2-5; TRBD2 might be the D (7 bases). Germline CDR1 is MNHEY and CDR2 is SMNVEV (reference sequence). There are 14 residues in the CDR3. Trimming took off 10 bases at V and 9 bases at J, with 24 bases between the two ends. DNA of the CDR3: TGTGCCACACGACCTCAGGAGGGGGGGAGACCCCAGTACTTC. It is translated as CATRPQEGGRPQYF.

This rearrangement joins TRBV7-6 to TRBJ1-1; tentatively, D is TRBD1 (6 bases). This CDR3 has 14 residues. V lost 5 bases to trimming and J lost 6 bases, with 16 bases between them. In germline, CDR1 is SGHVS, CDR2 FNYEAQ. The CDR3 sequence is CASSIRGEGSEAFF. CDR3 nucleotides: TGTGCCAGCAGCATCAGGGGCGAAGGCTCTGAAGCTTTCTTT.

In its sample, this clonotype was seen a few times. This chain joins TRBV9 and TRBJ1-3; D call uncertain. CDR3 length: 18 residues. The germline V gene has CDR1 SGDLS and CDR2 YYNGEE. V dropped 1 base and J dropped 0 bases, with 17 bases sitting between them. In DNA form, the CDR3 reads TGTGCCAGCAGCGTAAGTCCCATTGGGATGAGCTCTGGAAACACCATATATTTT. Amino acids: CASSVSPIGMSSGNTIYF.

The gene calls are TRBV12-3 or TRBV12-4 and TRBJ2-5; D gene uncertain. The CDR3 runs 11 residues. Between the trimmed V and J ends, which lost 5 bases and 7 bases, there was a span of 8 bases. The CDR3 DNA reads as TGTGCCAGCAGTACCTCGGGGACCCAGTACTTC. Its translation: CASSTSGTQYF.

V usage is TRBV12-5 and J usage is TRBJ1-1; D call uncertain. Trimming shortened V by 0 bases and J by 6 bases, and 5 bases separated the two germline ends. This CDR3 spans 12 amino acids. Germline V gives CDR1 LGHNT, CDR2 FRNRAP. This chain's CDR3 is CASGLVTPEAFF. The CDR3 DNA follows: TGTGCTAGTGGTTTGGTCACCCCTGAAGCTTTCTTT.

The gene calls are TRBV18 and TRBJ1-2; D call uncertain. The germline V gene has CDR1 KGHSH and CDR2 LQKENI. Trimming took off 3 bases at V and 7 bases at J, with 6 bases between the two ends. This CDR3 spans 11 amino acids. The CDR3 DNA is TGTGCCAGCTCACCTTCCCTTGGCTACACCTTC. It is translated as CASSPSLGYTF.

The chain is built from TRBV19 and TRBJ2-5; D is undetermined. The CDR3 length is 15 residues. The V gene lost 3 bases and the J gene lost 1 base, with 12 bases spanning the gap. Germline V CDR1 and CDR2: LNHDA, SQIVND (reference sequence). Here the CDR3 reads CASSIRKTSQETQYF. The CDR3 nucleotides are TGTGCCAGTAGTATTCGAAAGACCAGCCAAGAGACCCAGTACTTC.

This clonotype occurred a few times. The chain joins TRBV29-1 to TRBJ2-1, with TRBD1 matching 12 bases. Germline V gene sequence: CDR1 SQVTM, CDR2 ANQGSEA. V was clipped by 4 bases and J by 3 bases; unmatched bases: 4. The CDR3 spans 15 residues. The CDR3 DNA sequence: TGCAGCGTTGCCGGGACAGGGGGCTTCTACAATGAGCAGTTCTTC. Amino acid sequence: CSVAGTGGFYNEQFF.

This chain connects TRBV7-8 to TRBJ1-1; D not resolved. The V end was cut by 2 bases, the J end by 4 bases, with 17 bases between. The CDR3 is made up of 16 amino acids. Germline-derived CDR1 and CDR2 are SGHVS and FQNEAQ. The CDR3 sequence: CASSLTPGRPSTEAFF. The CDR3 DNA follows: TGTGCCAGCAGCTTAACGCCGGGCCGCCCCAGCACTGAAGCTTTCTTT.

This chain connects TRBV5-6 to TRBJ2-1; D call uncertain. The CDR3 has 11 amino acids. V lost 6 bases, J lost 9 bases, and 10 bases lay in between. From germline, CDR1 is SGHDT and CDR2 YYEEEE. The CDR3 DNA reads as TGTGCCAGCACCCTGGGCGTTGAGCAGTTCTTC. Translation: CASTLGVEQFF.

In its sample, this clonotype was seen a few times. The V gene is TRBV20-1, the J gene TRBJ2-7, with a tentative D call TRBD1 (5 bases). The CDR3 is made up of 11 amino acids. Deletions cut 5 bases from V and 5 bases from J, with 10 bases between. Germline V gene sequence: CDR1 DFQATT, CDR2 SNEGSKA (reference sequence). The CDR3 DNA reads TGCAGTGCTCAACAGGTCCACGAGCAGTACTTC. Translation gives CSAQQVHEQYF.

V usage is TRBV7-9 and J usage is TRBJ2-3; the D gene is possibly TRBD2 (6 bases). The V gene lost 0 bases and the J gene lost 4 bases, with 11 bases spanning the gap. The length of the CDR3 is 15 residues. Germline V lookup: CDR1 SEHNR, CDR2 FQNEAQ (reference sequence). The CDR3 loop reads CASSLALAQSDTQYF. Written as DNA, the CDR3 is TGTGCCAGCAGCTTAGCTCTAGCGCAATCAGATACGCAGTATTTT. The whole variable domain, remainder taken from reference TRBV7-9 and TRBJ2-3, is DTGVSQNPRHKITKRGQNVTFRCDPISEHNRLYWYRQTLGQGPEFLTYFQNEAQLEKSRLLSDRFSAERPKGSFSTLEIQRTEQGDSAMYLCASSLALAQSDTQYFGPGTRLTVL.